Sequencing of this T cell receptor beta chain was carried out in a study of human T cells and chemical hapten exposure. On the study more broadly: DPC at 0.01% went onto the upper back in patch tests, read at 6 days.

Time point noted: patch test 3, about 24 weeks after DPC sensitization. The treatment here: therapeutic diphenylcyclopropenone sensitization with weekly scalp DPC. TCRdb processed the RACE reads anew with MiXCR; each CDR3 protein has one entry. Of approximately 50,000 distinct CDR3 sequences listed, 9.9% are singletons. Trimming stripped 0 bases from V and 3 bases from J, with 8 bases between. Germline-derived CDR1 and CDR2 are SGDLS and YYNGEE. CDR3 length equals 14 residues. This clonotype has at least ten counts. The chain employs TRBV9 and TRBJ2-3, with unresolved D. The clonotype comes from a woman in her forties with alopecia areata. Some clones in this sample may be carry-over from other donors' samples. Specimen: whole blood, collected in connection with sensitization to the hapten diphenylcyclopropenone (DPC). The CDR3 reads CASSVDTWTDTQYF. CDR3 coding DNA: TGTGCCAGCAGCGTAGACACCTGGACAGATACGCAGTATTTT. The entire variable domain, with the rest obtained from reference TRBV9 and TRBJ2-3, is as follows: DSGVTQTPKHLITATGQRVTLRCSPRSGDLSVYWYQQSLDQGLQFLIQYYNGEERAKGNILERFSAQQFPDLHSELNLSSLELGDSALYFCASSVDTWTDTQYFGPGTRLTVL.